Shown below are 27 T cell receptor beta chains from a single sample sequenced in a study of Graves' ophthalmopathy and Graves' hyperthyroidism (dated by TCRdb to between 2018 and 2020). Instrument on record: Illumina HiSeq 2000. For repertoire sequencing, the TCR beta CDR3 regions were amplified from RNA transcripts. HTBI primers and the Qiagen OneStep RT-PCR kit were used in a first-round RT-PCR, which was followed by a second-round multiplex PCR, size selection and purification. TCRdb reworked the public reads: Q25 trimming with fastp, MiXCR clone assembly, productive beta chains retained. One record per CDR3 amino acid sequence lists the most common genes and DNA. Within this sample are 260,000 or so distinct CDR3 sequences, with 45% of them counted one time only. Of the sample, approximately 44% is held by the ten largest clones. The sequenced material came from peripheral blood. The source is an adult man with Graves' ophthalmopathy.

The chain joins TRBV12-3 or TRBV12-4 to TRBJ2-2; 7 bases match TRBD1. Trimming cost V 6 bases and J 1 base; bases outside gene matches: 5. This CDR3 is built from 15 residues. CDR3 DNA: TGTGCCAGCAGACGGGACAGTGTGAACACCGGGGAGCTGTTTTTT. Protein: CASRRDSVNTGELFF.

The CDR3 region has the DNA TGTGCCAGCAGCTTAGGTCGGACTAGCGGGAATGGCGATGAGCAGTTCTTC. This translates into CASSLGRTSGNGDEQFF. The gene calls are TRBV7-9 and TRBJ2-1; TRBD2 aligns across 12 bases. Germline CDR1 is SEHNR and CDR2 is FQNEAQ (reference sequence). The CDR3 totals 17 residues. Unmatched junction bases numbered 9, after V lost 1 base and J lost 8 bases.

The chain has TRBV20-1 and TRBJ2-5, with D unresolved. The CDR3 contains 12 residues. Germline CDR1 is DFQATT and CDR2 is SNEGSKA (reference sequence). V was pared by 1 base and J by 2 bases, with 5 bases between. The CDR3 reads CSARAVQETQYF. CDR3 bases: TGCAGTGCTAGAGCGGTGCAAGAGACCCAGTACTTC.

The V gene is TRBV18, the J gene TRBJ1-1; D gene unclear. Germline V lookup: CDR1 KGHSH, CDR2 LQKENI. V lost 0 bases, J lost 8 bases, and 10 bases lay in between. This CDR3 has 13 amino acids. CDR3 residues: CASSPPRGSEAFF. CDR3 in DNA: TGTGCCAGCTCACCACCCCGCGGCAGCGAAGCTTTCTTT.

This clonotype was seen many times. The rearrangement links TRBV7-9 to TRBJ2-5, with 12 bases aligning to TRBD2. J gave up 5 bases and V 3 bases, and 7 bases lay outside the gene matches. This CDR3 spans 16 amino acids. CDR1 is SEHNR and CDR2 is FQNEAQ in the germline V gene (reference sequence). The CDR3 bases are TGTGCCAGCAGCTTTGGACTAGCGGGGCCTTATGAGACCCAGTACTTC. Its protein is CASSFGLAGPYETQYF.

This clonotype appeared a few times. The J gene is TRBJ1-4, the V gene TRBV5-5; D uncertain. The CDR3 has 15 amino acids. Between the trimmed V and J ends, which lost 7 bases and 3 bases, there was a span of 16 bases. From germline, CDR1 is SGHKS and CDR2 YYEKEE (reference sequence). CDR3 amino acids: CASCETGRSNEKLFF. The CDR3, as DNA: TGTGCCAGCTGTGAAACCGGGAGATCTAATGAAAAACTGTTTTTT.

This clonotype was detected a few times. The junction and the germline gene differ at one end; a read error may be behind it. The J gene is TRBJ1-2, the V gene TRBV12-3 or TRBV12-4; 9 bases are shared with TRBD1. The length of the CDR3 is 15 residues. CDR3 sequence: CASSQVGQGNRGYTF. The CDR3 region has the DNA TGCGCCAGCAGCCAGGTGGGACAGGGTAATCGTGGCTACACCTTC.

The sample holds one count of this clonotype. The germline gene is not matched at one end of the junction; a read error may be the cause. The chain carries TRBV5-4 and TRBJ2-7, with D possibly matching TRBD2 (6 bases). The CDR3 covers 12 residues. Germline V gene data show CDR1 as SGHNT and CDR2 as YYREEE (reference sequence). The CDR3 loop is CASSPDGGRQLF. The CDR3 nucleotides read TGTGCCAGCAGCCCGGACGGGGGAAGGCAACTCTTC.

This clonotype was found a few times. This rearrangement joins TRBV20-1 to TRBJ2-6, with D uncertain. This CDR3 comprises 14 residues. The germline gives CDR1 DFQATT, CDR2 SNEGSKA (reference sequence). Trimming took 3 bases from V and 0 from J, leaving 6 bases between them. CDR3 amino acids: CSAREFSGANVLTF. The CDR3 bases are TGCAGTGCTAGGGAGTTCTCTGGGGCCAACGTCCTGACTTTC.

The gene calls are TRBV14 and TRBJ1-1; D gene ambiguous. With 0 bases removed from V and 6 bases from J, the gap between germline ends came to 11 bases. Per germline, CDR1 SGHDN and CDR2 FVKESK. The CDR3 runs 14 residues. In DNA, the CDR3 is TGTGCCAGCAGCCAAGATTTTCGGCCTTCTGAAGCTTTCTTT. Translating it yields CASSQDFRPSEAFF.

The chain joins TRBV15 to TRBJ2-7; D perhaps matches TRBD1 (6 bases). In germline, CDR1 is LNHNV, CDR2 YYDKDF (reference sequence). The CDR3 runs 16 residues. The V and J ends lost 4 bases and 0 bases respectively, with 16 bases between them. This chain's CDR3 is CATSIGYRASSYEQYF. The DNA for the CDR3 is TGTGCCACCAGCATTGGATACAGGGCCTCCTCCTACGAGCAGTACTTC.

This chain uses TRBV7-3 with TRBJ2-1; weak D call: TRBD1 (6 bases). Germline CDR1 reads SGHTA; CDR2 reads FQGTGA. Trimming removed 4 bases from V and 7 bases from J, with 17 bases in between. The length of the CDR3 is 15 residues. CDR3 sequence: CASSSWGNGQNEQFF. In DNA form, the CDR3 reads TGTGCCAGCAGCTCCTGGGGCAATGGACAGAATGAGCAGTTCTTC.

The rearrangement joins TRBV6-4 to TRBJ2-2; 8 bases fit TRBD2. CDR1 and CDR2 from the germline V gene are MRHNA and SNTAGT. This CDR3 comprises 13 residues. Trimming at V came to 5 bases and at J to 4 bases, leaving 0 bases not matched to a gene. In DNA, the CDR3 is TGTGCCAGCAGTAGCGGGAGCACCGGGGAGCTGTTTTTT. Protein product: CASSSGSTGELFF.

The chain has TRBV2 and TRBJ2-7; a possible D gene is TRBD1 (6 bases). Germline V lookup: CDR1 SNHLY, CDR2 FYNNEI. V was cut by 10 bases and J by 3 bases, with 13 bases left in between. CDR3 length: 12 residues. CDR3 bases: TGTGCCATCAGAAAACAGGGCTACGAGCAGTACTTC. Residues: CAIRKQGYEQYF.

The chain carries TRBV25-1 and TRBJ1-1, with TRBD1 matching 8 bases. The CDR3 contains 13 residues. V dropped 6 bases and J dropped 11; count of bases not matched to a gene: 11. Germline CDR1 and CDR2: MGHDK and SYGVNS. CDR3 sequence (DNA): TGTGCCAGCAGCTTAATGCAGGGGGCGAAGGCTTTCTTT. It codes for CASSLMQGAKAFF.

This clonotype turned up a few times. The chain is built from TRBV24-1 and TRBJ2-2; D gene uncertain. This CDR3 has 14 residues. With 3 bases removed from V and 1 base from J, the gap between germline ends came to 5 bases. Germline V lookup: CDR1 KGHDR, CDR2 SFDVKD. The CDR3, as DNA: TGTGCCACCAGTGATCCCAGGAACACCGGGGAGCTGTTTTTT. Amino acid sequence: CATSDPRNTGELFF.

CDR3 sequence (DNA): TGCGCCAGCAGCCACACGACAGCGAACACCGGGGAGCTGTTTTTT. Translation gives CASSHTTANTGELFF. This chain joins TRBV4-1 and TRBJ2-2, with D possibly TRBD1 on 5 matching bases. The V end was cut by 3 bases, the J end by 0 bases, with 8 bases between. CDR3 length: 15 residues. Germline V gene sequence: CDR1 MGHRA, CDR2 YSYEKL.

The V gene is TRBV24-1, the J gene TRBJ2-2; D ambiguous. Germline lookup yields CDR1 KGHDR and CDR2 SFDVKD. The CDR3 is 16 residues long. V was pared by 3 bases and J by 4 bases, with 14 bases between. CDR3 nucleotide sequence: TGTGCCACCAGTGATACCTCCAGGCTAGGCACCGGGGAGCTGTTTTTT. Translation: CATSDTSRLGTGELFF.

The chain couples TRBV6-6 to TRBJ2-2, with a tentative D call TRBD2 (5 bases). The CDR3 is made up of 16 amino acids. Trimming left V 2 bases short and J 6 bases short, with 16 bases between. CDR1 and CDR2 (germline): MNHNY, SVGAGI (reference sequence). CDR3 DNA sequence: TGTGCCAGCAGTTACCCGGACTTTTCTTTGTCCGGGGAGCTGTTTTTT. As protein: CASSYPDFSLSGELFF.

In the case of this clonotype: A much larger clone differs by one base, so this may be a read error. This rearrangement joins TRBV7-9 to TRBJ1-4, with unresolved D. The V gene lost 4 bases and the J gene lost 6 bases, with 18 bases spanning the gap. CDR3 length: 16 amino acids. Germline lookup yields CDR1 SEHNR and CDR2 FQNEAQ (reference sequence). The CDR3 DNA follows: TGTGCCAGCAGCTCCCCCGACCAAATCGATGATGAAAAACTGTTTTTT. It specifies CASSSPDQIDDEKLFF.

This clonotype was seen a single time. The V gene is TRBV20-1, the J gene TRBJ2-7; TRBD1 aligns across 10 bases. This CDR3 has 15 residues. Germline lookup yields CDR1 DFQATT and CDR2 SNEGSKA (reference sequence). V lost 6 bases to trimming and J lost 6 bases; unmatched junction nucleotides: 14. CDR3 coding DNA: TGCAGTGCCATTCCGGGACAGGGGAAAGGTGGCGAGCAGTACTTC. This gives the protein CSAIPGQGKGGEQYF.

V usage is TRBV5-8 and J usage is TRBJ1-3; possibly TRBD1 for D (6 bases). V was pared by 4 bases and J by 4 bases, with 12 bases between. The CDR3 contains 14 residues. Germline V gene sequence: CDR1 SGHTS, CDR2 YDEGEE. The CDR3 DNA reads TGTGCCAGCAGCCCCTGGCAGGGGGGAAACACCATATATTTT. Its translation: CASSPWQGGNTIYF.

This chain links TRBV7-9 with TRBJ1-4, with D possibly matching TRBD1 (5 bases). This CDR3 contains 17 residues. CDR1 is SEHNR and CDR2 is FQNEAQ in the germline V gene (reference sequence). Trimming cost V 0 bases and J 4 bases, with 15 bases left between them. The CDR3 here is CASSLAASGGVNEKLFF. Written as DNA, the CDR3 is TGTGCCAGCAGCTTAGCGGCCAGCGGGGGGGTTAATGAAAAACTGTTTTTT.

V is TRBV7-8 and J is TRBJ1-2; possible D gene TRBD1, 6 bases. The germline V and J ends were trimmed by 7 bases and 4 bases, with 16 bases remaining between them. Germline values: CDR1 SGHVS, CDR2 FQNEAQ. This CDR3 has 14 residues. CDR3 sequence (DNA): TGTGCCAGCAACGGGAGGGGGGGCGCCTATGGCTACACCTTC. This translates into CASNGRGGAYGYTF. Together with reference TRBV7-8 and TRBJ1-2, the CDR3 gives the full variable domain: GAGVSQSPRYKVAKRGQDVALRCDPISGHVSLFWYQQALGQGPEFLTYFQNEAQLDKSGLPSDRFFAERPEGSVSTLKIQRTQQEDSAVYLCASNGRGGAYGYTFGSGTRLTVV.

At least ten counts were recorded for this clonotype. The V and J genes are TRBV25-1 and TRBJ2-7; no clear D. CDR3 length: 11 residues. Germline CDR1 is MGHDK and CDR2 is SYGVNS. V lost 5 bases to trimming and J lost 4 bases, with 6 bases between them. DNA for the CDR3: TGTGCCAGCAGTAACCTTTACGAGCAGTACTTC. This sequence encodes CASSNLYEQYF.

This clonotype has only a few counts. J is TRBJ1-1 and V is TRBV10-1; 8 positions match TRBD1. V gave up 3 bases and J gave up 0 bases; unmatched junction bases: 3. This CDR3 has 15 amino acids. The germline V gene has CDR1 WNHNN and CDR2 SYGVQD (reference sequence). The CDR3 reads CASSEGQGVNTEAFF. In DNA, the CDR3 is TGCGCCAGCAGTGAAGGACAGGGCGTGAACACTGAAGCTTTCTTT.

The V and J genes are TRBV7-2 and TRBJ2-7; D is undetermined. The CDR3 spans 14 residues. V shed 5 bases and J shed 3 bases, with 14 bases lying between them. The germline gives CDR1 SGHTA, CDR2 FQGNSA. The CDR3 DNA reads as TGTGCCAGCAGCCAGGCCCCCTGGGGCTACGAGCAGTACTTC. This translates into CASSQAPWGYEQYF. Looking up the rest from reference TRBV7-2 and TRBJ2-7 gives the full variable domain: GAGVSQSPSNKVTEKGKDVELRCDPISGHTALYWYRQSLGQGLEFLIYFQGNSAPDKSGLPSDRFSAERTGGSVSTLTIQRTQQEDSAVYLCASSQAPWGYEQYFGPGTRLTVT.